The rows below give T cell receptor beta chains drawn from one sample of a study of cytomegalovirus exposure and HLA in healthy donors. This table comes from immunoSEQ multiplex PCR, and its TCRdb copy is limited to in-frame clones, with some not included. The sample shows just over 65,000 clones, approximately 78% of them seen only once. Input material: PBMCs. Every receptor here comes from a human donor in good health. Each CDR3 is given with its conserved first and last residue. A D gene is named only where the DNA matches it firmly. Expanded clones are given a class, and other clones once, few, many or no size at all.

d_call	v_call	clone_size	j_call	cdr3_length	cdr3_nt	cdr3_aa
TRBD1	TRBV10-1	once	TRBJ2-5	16	TGCGCCAGCAGTGGCCGGGGGACAGGGGGCTTGGAGACCCAGTACTTC	CASSGRGTGGLETQYF
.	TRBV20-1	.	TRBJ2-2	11	TGCAGTGCTAGACGTACCGGGGAGCTGTTTTTT	CSARRTGELFF
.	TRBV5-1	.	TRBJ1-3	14	TGCGCCAGCAGCCCTGACTGGGCTGGAAACACCATATATTTT	CASSPDWAGNTIYF
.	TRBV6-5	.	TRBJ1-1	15	TGTGCCAGCAGCCTAAACAGGGCTATGAACACTGAAGCTTTCTTT	CASSLNRAMNTEAFF
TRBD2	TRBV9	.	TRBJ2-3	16	TGTGCCAGCAGCACCCCACTAGCGGGGGGCACAGATACGCAGTATTTT	CASSTPLAGGTDTQYF
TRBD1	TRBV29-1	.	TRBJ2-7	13	TGCAGCGTTGGATCGGGACAGGGCTGCGAGCAGTACTTC	CSVGSGQGCEQYF
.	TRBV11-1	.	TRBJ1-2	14	TGTGCCAGCAGCTTAGAGGACAGTAACTATGGCTACACCTTC	CASSLEDSNYGYTF
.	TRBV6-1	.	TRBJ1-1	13	TGTGCCAGCAGTGAATACAGGGAGAGCGAAGCTTTCTTT	CASSEYRESEAFF
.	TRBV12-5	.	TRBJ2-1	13	TGTGCTAGTGGTTTCCTCGGACAAAATGAGCAGTTCTTC	CASGFLGQNEQFF
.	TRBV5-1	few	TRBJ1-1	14	TGCGCCAGCGGAATGGACAGATTGAACACTGAAGCTTTCTTT	CASGMDRLNTEAFF
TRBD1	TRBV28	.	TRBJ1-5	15	TGTGCCAGCAGTATGACAGGGGGAGTTCATCAGCCCCAGCATTTT	CASSMTGGVHQPQHF
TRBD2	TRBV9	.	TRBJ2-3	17	TGTGCCAGCAGCGTAGTGGGACTAGCGGGGGGAACAGATACGCAGTATTTT	CASSVVGLAGGTDTQYF
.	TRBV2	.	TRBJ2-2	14	TGTGCCAGCAGTGAGGCGGCGGGCACCGGGGAGCTGTTTTTT	CASSEAAGTGELFF
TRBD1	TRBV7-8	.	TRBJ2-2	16	TGTGCCAGCAGCTTGGGACAGGTCGGTCTTGTCGGGGAGCTGTTTTTT	CASSLGQVGLVGELFF
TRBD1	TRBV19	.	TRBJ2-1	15	TGTGCCAGTCTCCCACAGGGGAACTCCTACAATGAGCAGTTCTTC	CASLPQGNSYNEQFF
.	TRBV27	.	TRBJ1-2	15	TGTGCCAGCACCGATGGGGGCAGTTCCCTCTATGGCTACACCTTC	CASTDGGSSLYGYTF
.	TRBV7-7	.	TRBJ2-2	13	TGTGTCACCGAAAAGAGGGAGGCCGGGGAGCTGTTTTTT	CVTEKREAGELFF
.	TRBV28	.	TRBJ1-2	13	TGTGCCAGCAGTTTTGGGAGAGACTATGGCTACACCTTC	CASSFGRDYGYTF
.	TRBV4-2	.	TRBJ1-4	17	TGTGCCAGCAGCCCTCGTGCCCTACAGGCGGCTAATGAAAAACTGTTTTTT	CASSPRALQAANEKLFF
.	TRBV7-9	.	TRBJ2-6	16	TGTGCCAGCAGCTTAGTTAGACTCACTGGAGCCAACGTCCTGACTTTC	CASSLVRLTGANVLTF
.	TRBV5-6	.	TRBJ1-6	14	TGTGCCAGCAGCTTGGGTAGGGGTCATTCACCCCTCCACTTT	CASSLGRGHSPLHF
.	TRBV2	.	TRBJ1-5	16	TGTGCCAGCAGTGTGAGGGGGACGGGGAGCGGTCAGCCCCAGCATTTT	CASSVRGTGSGQPQHF